This is a list of T cell receptor beta chains from one sample in a study of blood T cell repertoires in COVID-19. Some clones are missing from TCRdb's copy, which holds only in-frame ones; the method was immunoSEQ multiplex PCR. Among about 330,000 clones listed, less than 90% were seen once. Sequenced input: PBMCs or T cells enriched from blood (not recorded which). These receptors originate from a woman in her 30s who had recovered from COVID-19. The CDR3 runs from the conserved cysteine through the conserved F or W. D genes are given only for firm matches. Where a row states a size, it is once, few, many or the class of an expanded clone; other rows omit it.

v_call,d_call,j_call,clone_size,cdr3_length,cdr3_nt,cdr3_aa
TRBV4-1,.,TRBJ2-1,few,18,TGCGCCAGCAGCCAAGAGGCGGAACTCCTTCCCCCCTACAATGAGCAGTTCTTC,CASSQEAELLPPYNEQFF
TRBV5-4,TRBD2,TRBJ2-7,few,17,TGTGCCAGCAGCTTAATAGGGGCCAGCGGGGGGAGGTACGAGCAGTACTTC,CASSLIGASGGRYEQYF
TRBV7-8,.,TRBJ1-3,.,16,TGTGCCAGCAGCTTAGGGGGCGCAGGGCACGGAAACACCATATATTTT,CASSLGGAGHGNTIYF
TRBV10-2,TRBD2,TRBJ2-2,.,15,TGCGCCAGCAGTGTAAAGCGGGGGAACACCGGGGAGCTGTTTTTT,CASSVKRGNTGELFF
TRBV2,TRBD1,TRBJ2-2,.,15,TGTGCCAGCAGCCTCGACAGGGTGGGGGCCGGGGAGCTGTTTTTT,CASSLDRVGAGELFF
TRBV28,TRBD1,TRBJ2-7,.,14,TGTGCCAGCAGTCGGGACAGGGTAACTTCCGAGCAGTACTTC,CASSRDRVTSEQYF
TRBV9,.,TRBJ2-3,few,15,TGTGCCAGCAGCGTAGCTTCCACTTTGGGGCCTACGCAGTATTTT,CASSVASTLGPTQYF
TRBV11-2,.,TRBJ1-6,.,14,TGTGCCAGCAGCTTAGGGGCCAATAATTCACCCCTCCACTTT,CASSLGANNSPLHF
TRBV19,.,TRBJ2-1,.,11,TGTGCCACGAGTGAGGCCAATGAGCAGTTCTTC,CATSEANEQFF
TRBV7-2,.,TRBJ2-3,.,15,TGTGCCAGCAGCTTAGGGGTAGGGGGCACAGATACGCAGTATTTT,CASSLGVGGTDTQYF
TRBV28,.,TRBJ2-5,.,14,TGTGCCAGCAGATCCGGGTCGCTACAAGAGACCCAGTACTTC,CASRSGSLQETQYF
TRBV28,.,TRBJ1-4,once,14,TGTGCCAGCAGTTTGGGTGGGGGCGGTGAAAAACTGTTTTTT,CASSLGGGGEKLFF
TRBV6-5,.,TRBJ2-3,.,12,TGTGCCAGCAGTCCCCGGACAGATACGCAGTATTTT,CASSPRTDTQYF
TRBV10-3,.,TRBJ2-3,.,16,TGTGCCATCAGTGAACTAAGCGGAGAAGGGACAGATACGCAGTATTTT,CAISELSGEGTDTQYF
TRBV7-6,TRBD1,TRBJ2-7,.,16,TGTGCCAGCAGCCCTAGCATCGGACAGGGGTCTTACGAGCAGTACTTC,CASSPSIGQGSYEQYF